The 19 T cell receptor beta chains below come from one sample, sequenced in a study of OX40 agonist ivuxolimab in advanced cancers. The method was immunoSEQ multiplex PCR; TCRdb's version includes in-frame clones alone and lacks a portion of them. The table includes under 45,000 clones, 80% detected once. Material: CD4+ or CD8+ T cells sorted from blood, obtained in a trial of the OX40 agonist ivuxolimab. Every receptor here comes from an adult with an advanced solid tumor such as melanoma, head and neck, liver or kidney cancer.

The rearrangement uses TRBV10-3 and TRBJ2-7, with 10 bases identical to TRBD1. The CDR3 runs to 13 residues. From germline, CDR1 is ENHRY and CDR2 SYGVKD. The trim removed 9 bases at V and 7 bases at J, leaving 9 bases unmatched. CDR3: CAMAGTGAGEQYF. The DNA of the CDR3 is TGTGCCATGGCCGGGACAGGGGCCGGTGAGCAGTACTTC.

A note on this clone: An end of the junction differs from the germline gene, which may be a read error. The chain joins TRBV27 to TRBJ2-7; 8 nucleotides agree with TRBD2. Germline V CDR1 and CDR2: MNHEY, SMNVEV (reference sequence). This CDR3 comprises 12 residues. In DNA form, the CDR3 reads TGTGCCAGCAGTTTAGCGGGGGGCCGGTGGAACTTC. Translated: CASSLAGGRWNF.

The genes are TRBV9 and TRBJ2-1; 9 bases agree with TRBD1. With 4 bases clipped from V and 8 bases from J, the junction kept 10 bases outside the gene matches. The CDR3 extends over 15 amino acids. Germline-derived CDR1 and CDR2 are SGDLS and YYNGEE. The CDR3 nucleotides read TGTGCCAGCAGCCCCCTGCGGACAGGGGTGCATGAGCAGTTCTTC. It codes for CASSPLRTGVHEQFF.

The chain joins TRBV2 to TRBJ2-5; possibly TRBD1 for D (6 bases). V was clipped by 7 bases and J by 5 bases, with 14 bases between them. This CDR3 has 13 residues. Germline loops: CDR1 SNHLY, CDR2 FYNNEI. The CDR3 loop reads CASTEWGPETQYF. The DNA of the CDR3 is TGTGCCAGCACCGAGTGGGGGCCGGAGACCCAGTACTTC. The whole variable domain, remainder taken from reference TRBV2 and TRBJ2-5, is EPEVTQTPSHQVTQMGQEVILRCVPISNHLYFYWYRQILGQKVEFLVSFYNNEISEKSEIFDDQFSVERPDGSNFTLKIRSTKLEDSAMYFCASTEWGPETQYFGPGTRLLVL.

The chain is built from TRBV2 and TRBJ2-3, with D unclear. V was cut by 5 bases and J by 12 bases, with 15 bases left in between. Germline V gene lookup returns CDR1 SNHLY and CDR2 FYNNEI. The CDR3 has 12 residues. The CDR3 sequence: CASSPQARYQYF. As DNA, the CDR3 is TGTGCCAGCAGTCCTCAGGCCCGTTACCAGTATTTT.

The table lists this clone with a count of one. The rearrangement uses TRBV5-1 and TRBJ2-3; the match to TRBD2 covers 7 bases. The CDR3 is 15 amino acids. The ends lost 2 bases at V and 0 bases at J; junction bases unmatched: 3. The germline V gene encodes CDR1 SGHRS and CDR2 YFSETQ. CDR3 DNA: TGCGCCAGCAGCTTCGGCGGGAGAAGCACAGATACGCAGTATTTT. This codes for CASSFGGRSTDTQYF.

This chain connects TRBV19 to TRBJ1-2; maybe TRBD1 (6 bases). The V end lost 5 bases, the J end lost 4 bases, and 11 bases lay between the germline ends. The CDR3 has 13 amino acids. Germline V CDR1 and CDR2: LNHDA, SQIVND (reference sequence). This chain's CDR3 is CASSSQGAYGYTF. The DNA for the CDR3 is TGTGCCAGTAGTTCACAGGGCGCCTATGGCTACACCTTC.

The CDR3, as DNA: TGTGCCAGCAGCCAGGATGCAACTAATGAAAAACTGTTTTTT. This sequence encodes CASSQDATNEKLFF. The V call is TRBV5-4, the J call TRBJ1-4; D remains unclear. This CDR3 region has 14 residues. The V gene's germline CDR1 is SGHNT and CDR2 YYREEE (reference sequence). With 4 bases removed from V and 0 bases from J, the gap between germline ends came to 7 bases.

This clone has just one count. V is TRBV4-3 and J is TRBJ1-6, with D uncertain. CDR3 length: 15 amino acids. Between the trimmed V and J ends, which lost 1 base and 7 bases, there was a span of 11 bases. Germline-derived CDR1 and CDR2 are LGHNA and YSLEER. CDR3 nucleotides: TGCGCCAGCAGCCAAGCGGTGGCTGGGAATTCACCCCTCCACTTT. Translation gives CASSQAVAGNSPLHF.

V is TRBV11-2 and J is TRBJ2-3, with D unclear. From germline, CDR1 is SGHAT and CDR2 FQNNGV. This CDR3 has 15 amino acids. V was cut by 5 bases and J by 1 base, with 13 bases left in between. The CDR3 nucleotides are TGTGCCAGCAGCAAGTCCCCTGCAGGCACAGATACGCAGTATTTT. This sequence encodes CASSKSPAGTDTQYF. Using reference TRBV11-2 and TRBJ2-3 for the parts outside the CDR3, the full variable domain is EAGVAQSPRYKIIEKRQSVAFWCNPISGHATLYWYQQILGQGPKLLIQFQNNGVVDDSQLPKDRFSAERLKGVDSTLKIQPAKLEDSAVYLCASSKSPAGTDTQYFGPGTRLTVL.

This clone was seen a few times. The gene calls are TRBV15 and TRBJ2-6, with D possibly being TRBD1 (6 bases). V shed 5 bases and J shed 4 bases, with 12 bases lying between them. CDR1 and CDR2 from the germline V gene are LNHNV and YYDKDF (reference sequence). The CDR3 length is 15 residues. As DNA, the CDR3 is TGTGCCACCAGCCGAAACAGGGCCGGGGCCAACGTCCTGACTTTC. As protein: CATSRNRAGANVLTF. Full variable domain (missing parts from reference TRBV15 and TRBJ2-6): DAMVIQNPRYQVTQFGKPVTLSCSQTLNHNVMYWYQQKSSQAPKLLFHYYDKDFNNEADTPDNFQSRRPNTSFCFLDIRSPGLGDTAMYLCATSRNRAGANVLTFGAGSRLTVL.

This rearrangement joins TRBV5-6 to TRBJ1-2; D is undetermined. The CDR3 totals 13 residues. V shed 6 bases and J shed 2 bases, with 11 bases lying between them. Germline-derived CDR1 and CDR2 are SGHDT and YYEEEE. The DNA for the CDR3 is TGTGCCAGCACCACGGCGGTGAACTATGGCTACACCTTC. Its protein is CASTTAVNYGYTF. Full variable domain (outside the CDR3, taken from reference TRBV5-6 and TRBJ1-2): DAGVTQSPTHLIKTRGQQVTLRCSPKSGHDTVSWYQQALGQGPQFIFQYYEEEERQRGNFPDRFSGHQFPNYSSELNVNALLLGDSALYLCASTTAVNYGYTFGSGTRLTVV.

V is TRBV9 and J is TRBJ2-5; either TRBD1 or TRBD2 may fit D (5 bases each). The CDR3 runs to 15 residues. Per germline, CDR1 SGDLS and CDR2 YYNGEE. The V and J ends lost 4 bases and 2 bases respectively, with 15 bases between them. DNA of the CDR3: TGTGCCAGCAGCACAGAGAAGGGACGGCAAGAGACCCAGTACTTC. It is translated as CASSTEKGRQETQYF.

V and J are TRBV11-3 and TRBJ2-3, with 9 nucleotides matching TRBD2. Germline trimming cut 5 bases from V and 1 base from J; bases unmatched to any gene: 1. CDR3 length equals 14 residues. Germline CDR1 reads SGHNT; CDR2 reads YENEEA. The CDR3 loop reads CASSLAGRTDTQYF. As DNA, the CDR3 is TGTGCCAGCAGCCTAGCGGGGCGCACAGATACGCAGTATTTT.

The rearrangement uses TRBV19 and TRBJ2-5; the D is unclear. The V end was cut by 7 bases, the J end by 4 bases, with 13 bases between. Germline values: CDR1 LNHDA, CDR2 SQIVND (reference sequence). The CDR3 consists of 13 residues. The CDR3 reads CASTPWSGETQYF. In DNA form, the CDR3 reads TGTGCCAGTACCCCCTGGTCGGGAGAGACCCAGTACTTC.

The chain is built from TRBV18 and TRBJ1-2, with TRBD1 matching over 10 bases. CDR1 is KGHSH and CDR2 is LQKENI in the germline V gene. The CDR3 has 14 residues. The V segment lost 5 bases and the J segment 8 bases; nucleotides outside the gene matches: 8. The CDR3 is CASSSGTGDQGYTF. In DNA, the CDR3 is TGTGCCAGCTCATCCGGGACAGGGGATCAAGGCTACACCTTC.

The table lists this clone with a few counts. The rearrangement links TRBV7-9 to TRBJ1-4; D unresolved. In germline, CDR1 is SEHNR, CDR2 FQNEAQ (reference sequence). The germline V and J ends were trimmed by 7 bases and 7 bases, with 7 bases remaining between them. The CDR3 spans 11 residues. For the CDR3, the DNA is TGTGCCAGCATGCAAGTTGAAAAACTGTTTTTT. Translated: CASMQVEKLFF.

A word on this clone: The same CDR3 also results from other DNA sequences found in this sample. The chain has TRBV7-9 and TRBJ1-6, with D hard to call. V was pared by 5 bases and J by 6 bases, with 5 bases between. The CDR3 covers 12 residues. Per germline, CDR1 SEHNR and CDR2 FQNEAQ (reference sequence). CDR3 bases: TGTGCCAGCAGCCCCTCTAATTCACCCCTCCACTTT. Its protein is CASSPSNSPLHF.

This clone was recorded once. The chain couples TRBV6-4 to TRBJ2-3; 8 bases fit TRBD1. Germline V gene sequence: CDR1 MRHNA, CDR2 SNTAGT. Trimming removed 6 bases from V and 4 bases from J; junction bases left unmatched: 3. The length of the CDR3 is 13 residues. The DNA for the CDR3 is TGTGCCAGCAGCTTGGACAGGGCAGATACGCAGTATTTT. Translating it yields CASSLDRADTQYF.